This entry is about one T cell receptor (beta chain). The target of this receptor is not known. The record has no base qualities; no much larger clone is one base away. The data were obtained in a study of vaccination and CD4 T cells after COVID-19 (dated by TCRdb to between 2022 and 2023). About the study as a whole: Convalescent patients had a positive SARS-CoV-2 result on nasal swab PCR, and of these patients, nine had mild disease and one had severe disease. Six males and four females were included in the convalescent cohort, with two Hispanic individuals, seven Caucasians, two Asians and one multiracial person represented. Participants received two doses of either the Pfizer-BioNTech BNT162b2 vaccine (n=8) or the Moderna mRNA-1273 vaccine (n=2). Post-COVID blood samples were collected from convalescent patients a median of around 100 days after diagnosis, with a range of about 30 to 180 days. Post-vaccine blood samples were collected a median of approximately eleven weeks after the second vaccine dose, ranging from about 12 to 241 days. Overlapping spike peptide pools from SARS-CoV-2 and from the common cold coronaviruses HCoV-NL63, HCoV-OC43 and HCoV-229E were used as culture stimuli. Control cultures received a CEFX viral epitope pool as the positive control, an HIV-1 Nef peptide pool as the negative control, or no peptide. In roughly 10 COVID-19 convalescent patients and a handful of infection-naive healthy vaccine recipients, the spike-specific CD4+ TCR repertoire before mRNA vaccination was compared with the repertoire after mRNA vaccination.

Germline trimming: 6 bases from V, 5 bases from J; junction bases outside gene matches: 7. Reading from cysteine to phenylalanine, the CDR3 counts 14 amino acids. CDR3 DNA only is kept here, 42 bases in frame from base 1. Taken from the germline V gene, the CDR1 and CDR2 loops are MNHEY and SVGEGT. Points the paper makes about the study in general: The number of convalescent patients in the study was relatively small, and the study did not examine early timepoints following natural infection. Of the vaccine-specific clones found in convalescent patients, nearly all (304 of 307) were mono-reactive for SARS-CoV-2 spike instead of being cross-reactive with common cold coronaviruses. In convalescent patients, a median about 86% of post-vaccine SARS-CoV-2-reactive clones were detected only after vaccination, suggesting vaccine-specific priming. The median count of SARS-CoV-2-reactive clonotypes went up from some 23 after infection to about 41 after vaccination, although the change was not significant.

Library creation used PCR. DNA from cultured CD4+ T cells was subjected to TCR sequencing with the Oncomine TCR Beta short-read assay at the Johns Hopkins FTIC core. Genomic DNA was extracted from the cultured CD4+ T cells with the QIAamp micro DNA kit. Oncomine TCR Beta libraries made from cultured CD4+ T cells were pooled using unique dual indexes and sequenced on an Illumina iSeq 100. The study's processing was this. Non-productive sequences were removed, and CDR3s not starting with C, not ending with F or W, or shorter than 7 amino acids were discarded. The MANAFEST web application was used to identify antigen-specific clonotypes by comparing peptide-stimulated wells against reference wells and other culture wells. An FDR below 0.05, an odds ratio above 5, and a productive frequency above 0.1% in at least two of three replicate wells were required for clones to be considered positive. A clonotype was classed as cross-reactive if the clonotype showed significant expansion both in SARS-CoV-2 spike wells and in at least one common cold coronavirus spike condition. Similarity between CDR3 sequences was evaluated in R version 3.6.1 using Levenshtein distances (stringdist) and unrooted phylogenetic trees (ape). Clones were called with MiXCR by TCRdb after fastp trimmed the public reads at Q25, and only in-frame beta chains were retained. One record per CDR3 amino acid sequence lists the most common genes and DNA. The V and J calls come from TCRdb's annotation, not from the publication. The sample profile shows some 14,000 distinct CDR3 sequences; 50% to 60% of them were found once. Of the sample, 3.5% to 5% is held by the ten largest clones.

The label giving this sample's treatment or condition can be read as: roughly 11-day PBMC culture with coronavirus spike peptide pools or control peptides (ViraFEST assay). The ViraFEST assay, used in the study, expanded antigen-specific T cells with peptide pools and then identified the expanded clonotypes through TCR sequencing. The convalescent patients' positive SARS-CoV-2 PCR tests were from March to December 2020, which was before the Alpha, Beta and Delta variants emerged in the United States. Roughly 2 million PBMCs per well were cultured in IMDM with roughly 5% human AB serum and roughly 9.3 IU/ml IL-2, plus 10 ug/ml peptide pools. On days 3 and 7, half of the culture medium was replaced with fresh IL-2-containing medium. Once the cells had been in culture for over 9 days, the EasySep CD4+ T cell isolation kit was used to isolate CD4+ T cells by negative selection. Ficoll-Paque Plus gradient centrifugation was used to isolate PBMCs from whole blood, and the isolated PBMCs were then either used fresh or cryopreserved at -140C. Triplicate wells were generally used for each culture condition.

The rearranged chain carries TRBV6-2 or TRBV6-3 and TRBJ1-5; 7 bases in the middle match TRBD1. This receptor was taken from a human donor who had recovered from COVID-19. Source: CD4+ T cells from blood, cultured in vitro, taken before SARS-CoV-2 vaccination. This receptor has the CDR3 CASRPGQADQPQHF. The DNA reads TGTGCCAGCAGACCCGGACAGGCGGATCAGCCCCAGCATTTT.